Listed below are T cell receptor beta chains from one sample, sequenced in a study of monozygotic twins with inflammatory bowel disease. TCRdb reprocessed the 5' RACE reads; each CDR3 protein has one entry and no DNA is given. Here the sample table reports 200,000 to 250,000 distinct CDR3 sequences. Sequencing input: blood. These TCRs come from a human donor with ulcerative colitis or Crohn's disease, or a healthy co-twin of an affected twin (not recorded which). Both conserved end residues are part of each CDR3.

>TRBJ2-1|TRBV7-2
CASSLGVGAAINEQFF
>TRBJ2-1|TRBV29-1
CSVEGVTSPSEQFF
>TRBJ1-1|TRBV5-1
CASRPGTGGTEAFF
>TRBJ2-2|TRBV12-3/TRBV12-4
CASSYGQGRTGELFF
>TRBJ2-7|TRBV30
CAWRRMGAYEQYF
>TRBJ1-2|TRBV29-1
CSVIAGQNYGYTF
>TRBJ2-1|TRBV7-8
CASSIQGPYNEQFF
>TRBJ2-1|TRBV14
CASSQPEGGNYNEQFF
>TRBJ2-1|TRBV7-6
CASSLRSFGQGNYNEQFF
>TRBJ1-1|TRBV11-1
CASSLPWDTEAFF
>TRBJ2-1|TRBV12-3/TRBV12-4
CASGPLAGGRYNEQFF
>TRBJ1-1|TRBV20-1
CSASGQGSVNTEAFF
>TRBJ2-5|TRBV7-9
CASTTGLQETQYF
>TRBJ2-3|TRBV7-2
CASSLVGVGGTDTQYF
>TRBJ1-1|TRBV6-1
CASSEGQGLNTEAFF
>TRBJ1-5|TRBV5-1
CASSVTGNSNQPQHF